A single sample gave rise to the 30 T cell receptor beta chains below, sequenced in a study of post-analysis software for immune sequencing data. Findings and caveats of the study: Elevated frequency relative to controls characterized 4 or 5 TRBV segments in patients, TRBV5-6, TRBV5-1 and TRBV20-1 among them.

What these receptors recognize is not known. Carried by the TCR beta cDNA libraries were unique molecular identifiers. TCRdb redid the calling of the PCR reads with MiXCR, one entry per CDR3 protein. The data hold approximately 400,000 distinct CDR3 sequences, with approximately 38% observed a single time. The specimen sequenced was blood. Receptors were obtained from a girl aged 10-17 years with multiple sclerosis.

Ten or more counts support this clonotype. The gene calls are TRBV24-1 and TRBJ2-3; the D is unclear. V lost 5 bases to trimming and J lost 0 bases, with 2 bases between them. The CDR3 length is 12 residues. Per the germline V gene, CDR1 is KGHDR and CDR2 is SFDVKD. CDR3 sequence: CATSGSTDTQYF. CDR3 DNA: TGTGCCACCAGTGGGAGCACAGATACGCAGTATTTT.

The chain joins TRBV4-1 to TRBJ1-6; D call uncertain. CDR3 length: 16 amino acids. Trimming pared 4 bases from V and 6 bases from J, leaving 16 bases between. The germline V gene encodes CDR1 MGHRA and CDR2 YSYEKL. The CDR3 loop is CASSPIGRAFNSPLHF. The CDR3 DNA reads TGCGCCAGCAGCCCGATAGGCCGGGCCTTTAATTCACCCCTCCACTTT.

This clonotype was found many times. V gene TRBV12-3 or TRBV12-4 combines with J gene TRBJ2-1; TRBD2 is a possible D gene (6 bases). The CDR3 totals 15 residues. Trimming removed 3 bases from V and 4 bases from J, with 13 bases in between. The CDR3 reads CASSLSSGGYNEQFF. Here the CDR3 DNA reads TGTGCCAGCAGTTTGTCGTCCGGGGGTTACAATGAGCAGTTCTTC.

There are a few counts of this clonotype. J is TRBJ1-5 and V is TRBV28; no reliable D call. The CDR3 sequence is 17 residues long. Germline CDR1 MDHEN, CDR2 SYDVKM. V was pared by 6 bases and J by 1 base, with 19 bases between. DNA for the CDR3: TGTGCCAGCAGATATCCGGTGGGTGGGAACAGCAATCAGCCCCAGCATTTT. Translation: CASRYPVGGNSNQPQHF.

The chain links TRBV5-1 to TRBJ1-2; possibly TRBD1 for D (6 bases). The CDR3 extends over 15 amino acids. V was trimmed by 1 base and J by 2 bases, leaving 12 bases between them. Germline V gene lookup returns CDR1 SGHRS and CDR2 YFSETQ. In DNA, the CDR3 is TGCGCCAGCAGCTTGTCGGACAGTCTAAACTATGGCTACACCTTC. Amino acids: CASSLSDSLNYGYTF.

This clonotype was counted a few times. The V and J genes are TRBV18 and TRBJ1-2; 10 positions agree with TRBD1. Trimming took 3 bases from V and 0 from J; bases not matched to a gene: 4. Per germline, CDR1 KGHSH and CDR2 LQKENI. This CDR3 region has 16 residues. The CDR3 protein is CASSPRDRGPNYGYTF. The CDR3 nucleotides read TGTGCCAGCTCACCCCGGGACAGGGGCCCTAACTATGGCTACACCTTC.

The J gene is TRBJ2-1, the V gene TRBV29-1; TRBD1 is a possible D gene (6 bases). The CDR3 contains 16 residues. V was pared by 1 base and J by 4 bases, with 17 bases between. Per the germline V gene, CDR1 is SQVTM and CDR2 is ANQGSEA. CDR3 region: CSVEGPGHPRYNEQFF. CDR3 DNA sequence: TGCAGCGTTGAAGGTCCGGGACACCCACGATACAATGAGCAGTTCTTC.

This chain uses TRBV3-1 with TRBJ2-7; TRBD1 matches at 7 bases. Germline values: CDR1 LGHDT, CDR2 YNNKEL (reference sequence). V shed 1 base and J 3 bases; nucleotides not matched to a gene: 3. CDR3 length: 14 residues. Here the CDR3 reads CASSQGDRSYEQYF. The CDR3 nucleotides read TGTGCCAGCAGCCAAGGGGACAGAAGCTACGAGCAGTACTTC.

This clonotype has only a few counts. V usage is TRBV4-2 and J usage is TRBJ2-4; D possibly uses TRBD1 or TRBD2 (5 bases each). The V end was cut by 0 bases, the J end by 8 bases, with 14 bases between. Germline CDR1 LGHNA, CDR2 YNFKEQ. The CDR3 totals 15 residues. The chain's CDR3 is CASSQDPGLGDIQYF. The CDR3 DNA is TGTGCCAGCAGCCAAGACCCGGGGCTTGGGGACATTCAGTACTTC.

The chain joins TRBV10-3 to TRBJ2-5, with 8 positions matching TRBD1. This CDR3 is 16 amino acids long. The germline V gene encodes CDR1 ENHRY and CDR2 SYGVKD. The V gene end was trimmed by 0 bases and the J gene end by 4 bases; junction bases not matched to a gene: 7. CDR3 nucleotide sequence: TGTGCCATCAGTGAGTCCTACGACAGGGGTGGAGAGACCCAGTACTTC. Residues: CAISESYDRGGETQYF.

This clonotype has only a few counts. The chain employs TRBV14 and TRBJ2-7; TRBD2 is a possible D gene (6 bases). The V end lost 1 base, the J end lost 0 bases, and 19 bases lay between the germline ends. The CDR3 has 18 amino acids. CDR1 and CDR2 (germline): SGHDN, FVKESK. CDR3 protein: CASSQGRAGPTRSYEQYF. DNA for the CDR3: TGTGCCAGCAGCCAAGGAAGGGCGGGGCCGACTCGCTCCTACGAGCAGTACTTC.

This clonotype was detected a few times. J is TRBJ2-1 and V is TRBV28, with unresolved D. Trimming took 4 bases from V and 9 from J, leaving 10 bases between them. This CDR3 has 12 residues. CDR1 is MDHEN, CDR2 SYDVKM, per germline. The CDR3 nucleotides are TGTGCCAGCAGTTCCGCTCCTCCTGAGCAGTTCTTC. Translated: CASSSAPPEQFF.

This sequence joins TRBV20-1 and TRBJ2-7, with TRBD1 identical over 9 bases. This CDR3 contains 11 residues. Germline lookup yields CDR1 DFQATT and CDR2 SNEGSKA (reference sequence). V dropped 5 bases and J dropped 9; count of bases not matched to a gene: 5. CDR3: CSARDRAGQYF. The CDR3 coding sequence is TGCAGTGCTCGGGACAGGGCTGGGCAGTACTTC.

This chain connects TRBV28 to TRBJ2-7, with 9 bases lining up with TRBD2. The trim removed 3 bases at V and 12 bases at J, leaving 15 bases unmatched. This CDR3 is 15 amino acids long. Germline-derived CDR1 and CDR2 are MDHEN and SYDVKM. The chain's CDR3 is CASSFSTSGLSTSYF. The CDR3 coding sequence is TGTGCCAGCAGTTTTAGCACTAGCGGGTTATCTACGTCGTACTTC.

This clonotype has ten or more counts. V and J are TRBV2 and TRBJ2-3; D gene uncertain. The germline CDR1 and CDR2 sequences are SNHLY and FYNNEI. CDR3 length: 14 residues. The ends were cut back, 3 bases at V and 2 bases at J, with 9 bases in the middle. The CDR3 protein is CASSERINTDTQYF. CDR3 nucleotide sequence: TGTGCCAGCAGTGAGAGGATTAACACAGATACGCAGTATTTT.

The chain recombines TRBV12-3 or TRBV12-4 with TRBJ2-1; 7 nucleotides agree with TRBD2. The junction had 10 bases not matched to a gene; V was cut back by 4 bases and J by 4 bases. The CDR3 has 16 amino acids. The CDR3 region has the DNA TGTGCCAGCAGTTCGGGGTTGGGACTACCATACAATGAGCAGTTCTTC. Translated: CASSSGLGLPYNEQFF.

The chain uses TRBV10-3 and TRBJ2-7, with D possibly being TRBD2 (6 bases). Germline CDR1 reads ENHRY; CDR2 reads SYGVKD. Deletions cut 6 bases from V and 3 bases from J, with 12 bases between. The CDR3 has 13 residues. The chain's CDR3 is CAIRGEDFYEQYF. The DNA for the CDR3 is TGTGCCATCAGGGGGGAGGATTTCTACGAGCAGTACTTC.

The V call is TRBV7-2, the J call TRBJ1-4; D uncertain. Germline CDR1 reads SGHTA; CDR2 reads FQGNSA. The CDR3 length is 15 residues. The V and J ends lost 5 bases and 0 bases respectively, with 10 bases between them. CDR3 nucleotide sequence: TGTGCCAGCAGCCCTCAGCGAACAACTAATGAAAAACTGTTTTTT. Its translation is CASSPQRTTNEKLFF.

DNA of the CDR3: TGTGCCAGCAGTTCCTTCGGGGGGCGGAGAACAGATACGCAGTATTTT. Protein sequence: CASSSFGGRRTDTQYF. The chain is built from TRBV12-3 or TRBV12-4 and TRBJ2-3, with D perhaps matching TRBD2 (7 bases). V lost 4 bases, J lost 3 bases, and 17 bases lay in between. This CDR3 contains 16 residues.

The table lists this clonotype with many counts. The chain is built from TRBV5-1 and TRBJ2-5; 7 bases are shared with TRBD2. The V gene end was trimmed by 3 bases and the J gene end by 7 bases; junction bases not matched to a gene: 9. Germline lookup yields CDR1 SGHRS and CDR2 YFSETQ. The CDR3 totals 14 residues. CDR3 nucleotide sequence: TGCGCCAGCAGCTCGGGGACCTCGGGAGGGACCCAGTACTTC. The encoded protein is CASSSGTSGGTQYF.

Comment on this clonotype: It may be a read error: a sequence one base away is much more abundant. CDR3 sequence: CSGYRVRGETLYF. Here the CDR3 DNA reads TGCAGCGGGTACAGGGTTAGGGGAGAGACCCTGTACTTC. V is TRBV29-1 and J is TRBJ2-5, with D tentatively TRBD1 (6 bases). The CDR3 is 13 residues long. Germline assignment: CDR1 SQVTM and CDR2 ANQGSEA.

J is TRBJ1-1 and V is TRBV6-1; TRBD1 matches 7 bases. Per germline, CDR1 MNHNS and CDR2 SASEGT. This CDR3 is 17 amino acids long. The V gene end was trimmed by 4 bases and the J gene end by 5 bases; junction bases not matched to a gene: 16. This CDR3 is CASSAGGRTGRETEAFF. The CDR3 coding sequence is TGTGCCAGCAGTGCGGGGGGGAGGACAGGCAGGGAAACTGAAGCTTTCTTT.

This clonotype has just a few counts. This chain uses TRBV3-1 with TRBJ2-7; a possible D gene is TRBD1 (6 bases). The CDR3 runs 13 residues. Germline CDR1 reads LGHDT; CDR2 reads YNNKEL (reference sequence). V lost 4 bases and J 3 bases, leaving 10 bases between the germline ends. The CDR3 reads CASSRTDLYEQYF. CDR3 DNA sequence: TGTGCCAGCAGCCGGACAGATCTCTACGAGCAGTACTTC.

The genes are TRBV15 and TRBJ2-7; maybe TRBD2 (5 bases). CDR1 LNHNV and CDR2 YYDKDF come from the germline V gene (reference sequence). This CDR3 has 20 residues. V gave up 0 bases and J gave up 2 bases, with 26 bases separating them. The CDR3 sequence: CATSRDDGEGWNGIAYEQYF. In DNA, the CDR3 is TGTGCCACCAGCAGAGATGATGGAGAGGGTTGGAATGGCATTGCCTACGAGCAGTACTTC. The variable domain in full, completed from reference TRBV15 and TRBJ2-7, reads DAMVIQNPRYQVTQFGKPVTLSCSQTLNHNVMYWYQQKSSQAPKLLFHYYDKDFNNEADTPDNFQSRRPNTSFCFLDIRSPGLGDTAMYLCATSRDDGEGWNGIAYEQYFGPGTRLTVT.

This sequence joins TRBV28 and TRBJ2-5; TRBD1 aligns across 8 bases. The germline gives CDR1 MDHEN, CDR2 SYDVKM. This CDR3 is built from 15 residues. V lost 5 bases, J lost 4 bases, and 9 bases stayed unmatched. This chain's CDR3 is CASSPAHRGTETQYF. CDR3 DNA: TGTGCCAGCAGTCCCGCACACAGGGGGACAGAGACCCAGTACTTC.

In this sample, this clonotype turned up a few times. For the CDR3, the DNA is TGCGCCAGCAGCCTTGACCGGGATGAGCAGTTCTTC. This sequence encodes CASSLDRDEQFF. The genes are TRBV5-1 and TRBJ2-1; no firm D call. From germline, CDR1 is SGHRS and CDR2 YFSETQ. The CDR3 covers 12 residues. The V end was cut by 4 bases, the J end by 8 bases, with 10 bases between.

This clonotype was seen a handful of times. The chain combines TRBV9 with TRBJ1-4; 8 bases fit TRBD1. V was pared by 0 bases and J by 6 bases, with 1 base of the junction left unmatched. The CDR3 loop spans 14 amino acids. The germline V gene has CDR1 SGDLS and CDR2 YYNGEE. The CDR3 reads CASSVEQGDEKLFF. CDR3 DNA sequence: TGTGCCAGCAGCGTAGAACAGGGGGATGAAAAACTGTTTTTT.

This clonotype has at least ten counts. The rearrangement links TRBV7-9 to TRBJ2-1, with 13 bases matching TRBD2. The CDR3 contains 18 residues. In germline, CDR1 is SEHNR, CDR2 FQNEAQ (reference sequence). The V and J ends lost 5 bases and 2 bases, in that order; junction bases with no gene match: 9. CDR3 nucleotides: TGTGCCAGCAGCCCGACTAGCGGGGGGCCGATAACCTACAATGAGCAGTTCTTC. As protein: CASSPTSGGPITYNEQFF.

To note about this clonotype: Possible read error: a much larger clone is one base away. The chain recombines TRBV18 with TRBJ2-6; 7 bases map to TRBD2. The length of the CDR3 is 15 residues. CDR1 is KGHSH and CDR2 is LQKENI in the germline V gene. The chain's CDR3 is CTSSPREDGANVLTF. DNA for the CDR3: TGTACCAGCTCACCACGGGAGGACGGGGCCAACGTCCTGACTTTC.

This clonotype was seen ten or more times. This chain joins TRBV4-1 and TRBJ2-7; TRBD1 is a possible D gene (6 bases). The V gene lost 0 bases and the J gene lost 4 bases, with 10 bases spanning the gap. Per the germline V gene, CDR1 is MGHRA and CDR2 is YSYEKL. The CDR3 has 14 residues. The CDR3 is CASSQDLGHYEQYF. The CDR3 nucleotides are TGCGCCAGCAGCCAAGATCTGGGACATTACGAGCAGTACTTC.